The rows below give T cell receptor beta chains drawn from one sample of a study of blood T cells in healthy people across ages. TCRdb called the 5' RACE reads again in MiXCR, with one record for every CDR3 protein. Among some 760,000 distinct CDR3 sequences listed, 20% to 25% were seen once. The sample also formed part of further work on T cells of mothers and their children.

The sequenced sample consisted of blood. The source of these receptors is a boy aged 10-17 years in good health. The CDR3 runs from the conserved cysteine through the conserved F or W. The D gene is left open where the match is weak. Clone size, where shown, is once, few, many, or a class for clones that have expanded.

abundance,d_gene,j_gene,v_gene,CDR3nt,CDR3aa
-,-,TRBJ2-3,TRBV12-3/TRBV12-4,TGTGCCAGCAGTTTTGACGTGGGAGCATCAGATACGCAGTATTTT,CASSFDVGASDTQYF
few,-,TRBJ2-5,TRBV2,TGTGCCAGCAGCCGGGAGATGGGGGAGACCCAGTACTTC,CASSREMGETQYF
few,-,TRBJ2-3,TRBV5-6,TGTGCCAGCAGCAGACAGCCGAATACGCAGTATTTT,CASSRQPNTQYF
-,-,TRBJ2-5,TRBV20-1,TGCAGTGCTAGGAAAGAAGACCTCAGAGAGACCCAGTACTTC,CSARKEDLRETQYF
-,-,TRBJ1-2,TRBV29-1,TGCAGCGTTGGGGGGGCTGGCTACACCTTC,CSVGGAGYTF
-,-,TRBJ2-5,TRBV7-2,TGTGCCAGCAGCTTGGACCGGGACCGACAAGAGACCCGGTACTTC,CASSLDRDRQETRYF
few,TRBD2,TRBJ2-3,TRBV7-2,TGTGCCAGCACCCAAGCGGGGGGAAGGGCAGATACGCAGTATTTT,CASTQAGGRADTQYF
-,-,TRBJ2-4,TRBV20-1,TGCAGTGCTAGAGTCCCCTCTTGGGGGAAAAACATTCAGTACTTC,CSARVPSWGKNIQYF
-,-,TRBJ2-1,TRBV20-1,TGCAGTGCTAGAGATCTAGGCGTCACCAGACCCGATGAGCAGTTCTTC,CSARDLGVTRPDEQFF
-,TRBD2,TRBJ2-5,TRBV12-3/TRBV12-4,TGTGCCAGCATAGAGAAGCGGGAGAATTCTGGGCAGTACTTC,CASIEKRENSGQYF
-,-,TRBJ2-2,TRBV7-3,TGTGCCAGCAGCTTAACGTCGGCCACCGGGGAGCTGTTTTTT,CASSLTSATGELFF
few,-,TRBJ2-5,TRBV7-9,TGTGCCAGCAGCTTAACTGGGGTCCGAGAGACCCAGTACTTC,CASSLTGVRETQYF
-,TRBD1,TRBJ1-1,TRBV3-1,TGTGCCAGCAGCCAAGACCTGGACAGGCATCACATGAACACTGAAGCTTTCTTT,CASSQDLDRHHMNTEAFF
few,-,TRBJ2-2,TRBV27,TGTGCCAGCAGGGCTATTGGGGGACCCGGGGAGCTGTTTTTT,CASRAIGGPGELFF
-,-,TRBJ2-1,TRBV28,TGTGCCAGCAGTTCCGGGGCTTCCCACAATGAGCAGTTCTTC,CASSSGASHNEQFF
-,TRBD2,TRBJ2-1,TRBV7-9,TGTGCCAGCAGCGGAACTAGCGGGGGGCCCCAGACGTACAATGAGCAGTTCTTC,CASSGTSGGPQTYNEQFF
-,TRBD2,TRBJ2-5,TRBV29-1,TGCAGCGCCCGCCCGACTAGCGTCCAAGAGACCCAGTACTTC,CSARPTSVQETQYF
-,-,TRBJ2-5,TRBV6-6,TGTGCCAGCAGCCGCCGGGCAGGTATACAAGAGACCCAGTACTTC,CASSRRAGIQETQYF
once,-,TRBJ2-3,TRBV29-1,TGCAGCGTTGAAGACCCGGGAGCTAGCACAGATACGCAGTATTTT,CSVEDPGASTDTQYF
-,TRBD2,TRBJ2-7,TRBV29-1,TGCAGCGTTGAATCTAGCGGGGGCTACGAGCAGTACTTC,CSVESSGGYEQYF
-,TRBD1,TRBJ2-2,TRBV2,TGTGCCATCGGGACAGGGTACGCCGGGGAGCTGTTTTTT,CAIGTGYAGELFF
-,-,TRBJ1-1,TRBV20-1,TGCAGTGCTAGAGAGGGACACTTGAACACTGAAGCTTTCTTT,CSAREGHLNTEAFF
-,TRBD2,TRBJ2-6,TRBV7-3,TGTGCCAGCAGCTTATTGGAGTGGCGCCCGAGTGGGGGGGCTGGGGCCAACGTCCTGACTTTC,CASSLLEWRPSGGAGANVLTF
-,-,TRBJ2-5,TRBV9,TGTGCCAGCAGCGTGTCATACGGCTTAGAGACCCAGTACTTC,CASSVSYGLETQYF
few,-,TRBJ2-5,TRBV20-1,TGCAGTGCCCTCCAAGGGGGGTTCCAAGAGACCCAGTACTTC,CSALQGGFQETQYF
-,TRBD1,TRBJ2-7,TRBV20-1,TGCAGTGCTAACCTCCGGCAGGGGGCAACCTACGAGCAGTACTTC,CSANLRQGATYEQYF
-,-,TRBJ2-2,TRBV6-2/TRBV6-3,TGTGCCAGCAGCCGCTTGGAGGGGAGGACCGGGGAGCTGTTTTTT,CASSRLEGRTGELFF
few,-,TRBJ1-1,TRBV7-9,TGTGCCAGCAGCACATTGGGGGGCGGCGAGAACACTGAGGCTTTCTTT,CASSTLGGGENTEAFF
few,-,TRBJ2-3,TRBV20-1,TGCAGTGCTAGAGATGTAAGGGATACGCAGTATTTT,CSARDVRDTQYF
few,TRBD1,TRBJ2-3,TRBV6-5,TGTGCCAGCAGTTCCCCCTCGGGACAGGGGACCTCTAGCACAGATACGCAGTATTTT,CASSSPSGQGTSSTDTQYF
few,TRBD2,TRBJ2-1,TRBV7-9,TGTGCCAGCAGCTTAGCGGCACTAGCGGTCTACAATGAGCAGTTCTTC,CASSLAALAVYNEQFF
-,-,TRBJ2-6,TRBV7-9,TGTGCCAGCAGCCTAACCGGGGGAGGGGCCAACGTCCTGACTTTC,CASSLTGGGANVLTF
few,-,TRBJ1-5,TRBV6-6,TGTGCCAGCAGTTCCCGGCCCCAGCATTTT,CASSSRPQHF
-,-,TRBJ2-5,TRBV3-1,TGTGCCAGCAGCTCCGGCCGAGAGGGGACCCAGTACTTC,CASSSGREGTQYF